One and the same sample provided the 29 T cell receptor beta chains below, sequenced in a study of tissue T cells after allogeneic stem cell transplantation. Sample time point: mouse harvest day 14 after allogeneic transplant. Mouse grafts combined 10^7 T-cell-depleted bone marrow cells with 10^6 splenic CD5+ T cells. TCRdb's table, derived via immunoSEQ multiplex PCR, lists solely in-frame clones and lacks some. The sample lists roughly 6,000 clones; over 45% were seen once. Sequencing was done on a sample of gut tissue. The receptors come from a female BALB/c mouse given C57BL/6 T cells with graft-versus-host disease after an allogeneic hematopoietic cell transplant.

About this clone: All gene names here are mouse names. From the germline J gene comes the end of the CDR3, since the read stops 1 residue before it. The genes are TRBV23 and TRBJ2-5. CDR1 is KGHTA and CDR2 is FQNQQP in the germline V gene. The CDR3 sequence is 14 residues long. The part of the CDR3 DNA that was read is TGCTCCAGCAGTCAATCGACCGGGCAAGACACCCAGTAC. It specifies CSSSQSTGQDTQY. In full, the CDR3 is CSSSQSTGQDTQYF.

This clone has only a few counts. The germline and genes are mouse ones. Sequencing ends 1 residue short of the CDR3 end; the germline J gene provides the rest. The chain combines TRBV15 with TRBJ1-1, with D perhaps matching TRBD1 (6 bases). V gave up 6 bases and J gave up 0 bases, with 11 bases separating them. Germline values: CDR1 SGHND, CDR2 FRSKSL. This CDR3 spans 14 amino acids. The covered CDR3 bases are TGTGCCAGCAGCCGGGACACCTCAAACACAGAAGTCTTC. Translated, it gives CASSRDTSNTEVF. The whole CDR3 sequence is CASSRDTSNTEVFF. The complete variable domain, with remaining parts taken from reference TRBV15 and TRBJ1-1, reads DAGVTQTPRHEVAEKGQTIILKCEPVSGHNDLFWYRQTKIQGLELLSYFRSKSLMEDGGAFKDRFKAEMLNSSFSTLKIQPTEPKDSAVYLCASSRDTSNTEVFFGKGTRLTVV.

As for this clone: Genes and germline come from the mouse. The sequenced CDR3 bases are TGCTCCAGCAGTCAAACTGGGGGGGGTGCAGAAACGCTGTAT. Translating gives CSSSQTGGGAETLY. The entire CDR3 protein is CSSSQTGGGAETLYF. The rearrangement joins TRBV23 to TRBJ2-3; the tabulated D call, TRBD2, remains unverified against the DNA. The CDR3 extends 1 residue past the end of the read, so its final part is completed from the germline J gene. The CDR3 extends over 15 amino acids. Germline V CDR1 and CDR2: KGHTA, FQNQQP. Filled out from reference TRBV23 and TRBJ2-3, the complete variable domain reads DAAVTQKPRYLIKMKGQEAEMKCIPEKGHTAVFWYQQKQSKELKFLIYFQNQQPLDQIDMVKERFSAVCPSSSLCSLGIRTCEAEDSALYLCSSSQTGGGAETLYFGSGTRLTVL.

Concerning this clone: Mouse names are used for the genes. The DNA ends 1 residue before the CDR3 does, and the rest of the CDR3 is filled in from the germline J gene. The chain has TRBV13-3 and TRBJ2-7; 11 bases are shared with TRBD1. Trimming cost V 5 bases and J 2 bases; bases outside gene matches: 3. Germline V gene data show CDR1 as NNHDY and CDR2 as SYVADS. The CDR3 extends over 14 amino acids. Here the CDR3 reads CASRPGQGAYEQYF. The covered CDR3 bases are TGTGCCAGCAGGCCGGGACAGGGGGCCTATGAACAGTAC.

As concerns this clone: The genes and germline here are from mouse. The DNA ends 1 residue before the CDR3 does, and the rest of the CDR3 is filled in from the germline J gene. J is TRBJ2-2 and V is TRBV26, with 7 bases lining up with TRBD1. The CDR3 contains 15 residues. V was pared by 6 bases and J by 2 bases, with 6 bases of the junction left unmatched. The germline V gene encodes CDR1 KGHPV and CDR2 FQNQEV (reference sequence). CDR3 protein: CASSLTGRNTGQLYF. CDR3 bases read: TGTGCCAGCAGCTTGACAGGGAGGAACACCGGGCAGCTCTAC.

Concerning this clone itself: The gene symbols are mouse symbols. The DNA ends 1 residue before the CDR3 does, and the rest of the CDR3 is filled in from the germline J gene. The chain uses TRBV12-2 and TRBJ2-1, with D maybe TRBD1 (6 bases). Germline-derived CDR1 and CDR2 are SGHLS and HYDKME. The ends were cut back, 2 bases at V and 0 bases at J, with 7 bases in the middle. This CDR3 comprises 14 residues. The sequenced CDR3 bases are TGTGCCAGCTCTCGGGACATTAACTATGCTGAGCAGTTC. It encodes CASSRDINYAEQF. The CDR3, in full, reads CASSRDINYAEQFF.

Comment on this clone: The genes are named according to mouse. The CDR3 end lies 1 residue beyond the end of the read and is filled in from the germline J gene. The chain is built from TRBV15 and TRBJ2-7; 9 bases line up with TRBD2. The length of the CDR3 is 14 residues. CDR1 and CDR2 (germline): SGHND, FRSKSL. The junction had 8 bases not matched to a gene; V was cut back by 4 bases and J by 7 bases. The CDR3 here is CASSSLGGKGEQYF. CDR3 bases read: TGTGCCAGCAGTTCTCTGGGGGGGAAAGGGGAACAGTAC.

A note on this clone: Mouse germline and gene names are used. The covered CDR3 bases are TGTGCCAGCATCGCTGGGAGCCAAGACACCCAGTAC. It codes for CASIAGSQDTQY. The full CDR3 is CASIAGSQDTQYF. The V gene is TRBV26, the J gene TRBJ2-5, with TRBD2 as a possible D gene (5 bases). The observed sequence ends 1 residue before the CDR3 terminus, with the missing tail filled in from the germline J gene. There are 13 residues in the CDR3. V lost 7 bases and J lost 2, with 10 bases in between. Germline assignment: CDR1 KGHPV and CDR2 FQNQEV (reference sequence).

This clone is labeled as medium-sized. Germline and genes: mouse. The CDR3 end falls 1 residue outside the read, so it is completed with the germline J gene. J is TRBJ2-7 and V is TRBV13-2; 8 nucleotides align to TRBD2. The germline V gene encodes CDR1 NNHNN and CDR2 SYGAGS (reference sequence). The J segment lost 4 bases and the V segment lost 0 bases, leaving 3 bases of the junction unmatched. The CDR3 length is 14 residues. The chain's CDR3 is CASGDGGLGYEQYF. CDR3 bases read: TGTGCCAGCGGTGATGGAGGACTGGGATATGAACAGTAC.

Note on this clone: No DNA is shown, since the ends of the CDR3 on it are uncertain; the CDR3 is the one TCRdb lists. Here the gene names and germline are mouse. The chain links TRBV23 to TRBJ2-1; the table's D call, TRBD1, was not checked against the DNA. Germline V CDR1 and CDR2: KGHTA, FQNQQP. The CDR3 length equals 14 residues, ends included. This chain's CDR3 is CSSSVGTGSAEQFF.

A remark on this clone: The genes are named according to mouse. The CDR3 is CASSLLGAGDTQYF. Incomplete CDR3 DNA: TGTGCCAGCAGCTTACTGGGGGCTGGGGACACCCAGTAC. This chain links TRBV4 with TRBJ2-5; 8 bases line up with TRBD2. The read finishes 1 residue shy of the CDR3 end, and the germline J gene is used to complete it. The CDR3 totals 14 residues. J was trimmed by 6 bases and V by 4 bases; bases with no gene match: 6. From germline, CDR1 is LGHDT and CDR2 YNNKQL (reference sequence).

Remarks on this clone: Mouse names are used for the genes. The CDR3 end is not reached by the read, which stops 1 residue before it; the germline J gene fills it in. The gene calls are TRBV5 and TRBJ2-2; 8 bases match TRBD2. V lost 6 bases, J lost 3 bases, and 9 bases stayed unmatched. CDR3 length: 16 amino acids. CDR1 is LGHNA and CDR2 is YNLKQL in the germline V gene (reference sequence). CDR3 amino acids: CASSHRDWQDTGQLYF. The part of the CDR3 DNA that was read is TGTGCCAGCAGTCACCGGGACTGGCAAGACACCGGGCAGCTCTAC.

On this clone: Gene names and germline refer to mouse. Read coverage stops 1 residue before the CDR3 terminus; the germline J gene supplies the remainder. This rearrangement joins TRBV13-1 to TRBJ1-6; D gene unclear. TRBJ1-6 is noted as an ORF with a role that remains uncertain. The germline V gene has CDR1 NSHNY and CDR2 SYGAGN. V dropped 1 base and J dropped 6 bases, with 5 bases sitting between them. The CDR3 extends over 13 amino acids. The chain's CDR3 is CASSDRINSPLYF. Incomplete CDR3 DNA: TGTGCCAGCAGTGATCGCATTAATTCGCCCCTCTAC.

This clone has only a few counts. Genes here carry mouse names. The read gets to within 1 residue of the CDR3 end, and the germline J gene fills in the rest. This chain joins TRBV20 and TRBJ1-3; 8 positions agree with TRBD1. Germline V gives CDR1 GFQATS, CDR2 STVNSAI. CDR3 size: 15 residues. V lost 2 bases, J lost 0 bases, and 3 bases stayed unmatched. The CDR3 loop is CGARQGAFSGNTLYF. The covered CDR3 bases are TGTGGTGCTAGGCAGGGGGCTTTTTCTGGAAATACGCTCTAT.

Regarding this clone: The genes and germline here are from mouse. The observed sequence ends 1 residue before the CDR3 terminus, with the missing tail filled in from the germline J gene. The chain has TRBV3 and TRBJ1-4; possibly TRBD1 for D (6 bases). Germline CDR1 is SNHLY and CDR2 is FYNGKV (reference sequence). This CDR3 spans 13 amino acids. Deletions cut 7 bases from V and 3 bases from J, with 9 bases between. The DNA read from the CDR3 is TGTGCCAGCACCGGGACACCCAACGAAAGATTATTT. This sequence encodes CASTGTPNERLF. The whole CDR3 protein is CASTGTPNERLFF.

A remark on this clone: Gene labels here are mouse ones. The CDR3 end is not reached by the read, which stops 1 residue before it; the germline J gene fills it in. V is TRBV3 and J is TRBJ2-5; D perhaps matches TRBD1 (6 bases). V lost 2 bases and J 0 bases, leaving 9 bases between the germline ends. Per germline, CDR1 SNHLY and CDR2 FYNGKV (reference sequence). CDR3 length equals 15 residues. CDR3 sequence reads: CASSLRGFNQDTQYF. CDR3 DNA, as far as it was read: TGTGCCAGCAGCTTAAGGGGGTTTAACCAAGACACCCAGTAC.

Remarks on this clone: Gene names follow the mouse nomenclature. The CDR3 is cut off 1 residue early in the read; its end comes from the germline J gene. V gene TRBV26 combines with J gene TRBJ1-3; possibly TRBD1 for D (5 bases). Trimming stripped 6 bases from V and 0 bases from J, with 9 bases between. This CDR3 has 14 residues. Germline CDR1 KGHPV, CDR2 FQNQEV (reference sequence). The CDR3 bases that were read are TGTGCCAGCAGGGACATCAATTCTGGAAATACGCTCTAT. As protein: CASRDINSGNTLY. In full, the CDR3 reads CASRDINSGNTLYF.

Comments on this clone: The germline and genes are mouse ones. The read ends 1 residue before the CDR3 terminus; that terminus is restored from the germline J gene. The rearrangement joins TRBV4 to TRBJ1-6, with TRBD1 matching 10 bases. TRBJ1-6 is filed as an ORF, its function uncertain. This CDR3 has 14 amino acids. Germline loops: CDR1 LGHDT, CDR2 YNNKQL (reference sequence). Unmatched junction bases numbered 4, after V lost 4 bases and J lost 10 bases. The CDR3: CASSFPGQGSPLYF. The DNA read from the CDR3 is TGTGCCAGCAGCTTCCCGGGACAGGGGTCGCCCCTCTAC.

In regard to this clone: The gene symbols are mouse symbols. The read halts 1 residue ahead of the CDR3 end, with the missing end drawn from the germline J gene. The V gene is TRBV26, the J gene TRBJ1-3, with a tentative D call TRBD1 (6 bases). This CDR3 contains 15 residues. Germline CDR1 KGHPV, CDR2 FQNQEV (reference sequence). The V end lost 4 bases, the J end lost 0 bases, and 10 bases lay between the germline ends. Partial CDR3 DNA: TGTGCCAGCAGTCGTCAGGGGAATTCTGGAAATACGCTCTAT. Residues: CASSRQGNSGNTLY. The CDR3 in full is CASSRQGNSGNTLYF.

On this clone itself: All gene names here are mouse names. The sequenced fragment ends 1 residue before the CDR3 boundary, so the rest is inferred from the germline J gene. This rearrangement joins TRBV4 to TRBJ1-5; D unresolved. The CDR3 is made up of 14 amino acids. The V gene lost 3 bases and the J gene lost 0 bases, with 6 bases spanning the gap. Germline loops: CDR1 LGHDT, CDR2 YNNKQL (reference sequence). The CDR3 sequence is CASSYIANNQAPLF. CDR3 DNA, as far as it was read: TGTGCCAGCAGCTATATAGCTAACAACCAGGCTCCGCTT.

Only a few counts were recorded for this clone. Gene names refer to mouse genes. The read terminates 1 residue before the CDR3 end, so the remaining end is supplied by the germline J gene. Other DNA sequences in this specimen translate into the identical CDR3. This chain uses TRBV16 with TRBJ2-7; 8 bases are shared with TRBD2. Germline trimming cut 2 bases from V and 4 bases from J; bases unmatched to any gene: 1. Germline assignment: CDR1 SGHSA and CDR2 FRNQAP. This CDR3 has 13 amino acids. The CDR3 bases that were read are TGTGCAAGCAGCTTACCTGGGGGGTATGAACAGTAC. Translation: CASSLPGGYEQY. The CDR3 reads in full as CASSLPGGYEQYF.

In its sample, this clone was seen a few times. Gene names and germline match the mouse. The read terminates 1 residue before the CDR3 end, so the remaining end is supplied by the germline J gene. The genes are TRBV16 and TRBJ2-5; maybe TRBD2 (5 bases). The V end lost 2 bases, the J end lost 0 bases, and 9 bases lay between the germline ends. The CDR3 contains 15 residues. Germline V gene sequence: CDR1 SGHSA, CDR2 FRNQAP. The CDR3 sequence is CASSLLGLNQDTQYF. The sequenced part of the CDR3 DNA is TGTGCAAGCAGCTTACTGGGCCTTAACCAAGACACCCAGTAC.

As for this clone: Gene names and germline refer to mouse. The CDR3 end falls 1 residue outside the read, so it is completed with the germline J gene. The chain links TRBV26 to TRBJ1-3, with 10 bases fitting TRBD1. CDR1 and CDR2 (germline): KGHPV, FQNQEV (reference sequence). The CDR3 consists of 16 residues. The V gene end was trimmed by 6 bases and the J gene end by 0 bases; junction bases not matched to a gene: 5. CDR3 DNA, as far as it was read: TGTGCCAGCAGGTTCGACAGGGGGCGTTCTGGAAATACGCTCTAT. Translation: CASRFDRGRSGNTLY. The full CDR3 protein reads CASRFDRGRSGNTLYF.

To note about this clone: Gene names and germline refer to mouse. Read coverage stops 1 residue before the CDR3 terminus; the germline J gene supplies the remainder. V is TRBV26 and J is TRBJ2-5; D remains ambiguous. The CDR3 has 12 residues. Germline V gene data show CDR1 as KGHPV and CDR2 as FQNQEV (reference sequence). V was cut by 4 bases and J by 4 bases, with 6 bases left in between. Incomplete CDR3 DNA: TGTGCCAGCAGTCAATCCGAAGACACCCAGTAC. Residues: CASSQSEDTQY. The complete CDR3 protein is CASSQSEDTQYF.

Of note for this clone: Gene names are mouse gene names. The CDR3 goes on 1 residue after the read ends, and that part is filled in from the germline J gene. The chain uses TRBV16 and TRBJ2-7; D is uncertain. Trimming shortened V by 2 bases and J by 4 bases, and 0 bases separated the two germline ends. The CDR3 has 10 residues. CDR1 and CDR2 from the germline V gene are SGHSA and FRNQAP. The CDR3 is CASSLYEQYF. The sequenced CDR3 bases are TGTGCAAGCAGCTTATATGAACAGTAC. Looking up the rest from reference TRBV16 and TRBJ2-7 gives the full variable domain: NAGVIQTPRHKVTGKGQEATLWCEPISGHSAVFWYRQTIVQGLEFLTYFRNQAPIDDSGMPKERFSAQMPNQSHSTLKIQSTQPQDSAVYLCASSLYEQYFGPGTRLTVL.

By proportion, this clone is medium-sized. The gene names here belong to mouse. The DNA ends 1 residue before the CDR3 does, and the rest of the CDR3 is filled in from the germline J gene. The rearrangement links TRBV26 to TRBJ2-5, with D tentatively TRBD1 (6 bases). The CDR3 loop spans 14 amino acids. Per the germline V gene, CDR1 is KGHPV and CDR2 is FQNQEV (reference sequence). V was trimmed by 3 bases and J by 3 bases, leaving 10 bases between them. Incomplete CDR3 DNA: TGTGCCAGCAGTCTAGTGGGACATCAAGACACCCAGTAC. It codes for CASSLVGHQDTQY. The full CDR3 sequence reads CASSLVGHQDTQYF.

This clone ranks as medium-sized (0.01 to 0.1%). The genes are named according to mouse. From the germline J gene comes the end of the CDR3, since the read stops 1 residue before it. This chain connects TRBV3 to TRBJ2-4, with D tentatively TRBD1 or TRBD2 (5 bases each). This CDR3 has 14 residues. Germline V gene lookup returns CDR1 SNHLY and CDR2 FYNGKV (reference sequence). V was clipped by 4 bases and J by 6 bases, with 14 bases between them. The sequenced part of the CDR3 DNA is TGTGCCAGCAGCTACCGGGACCGTCGGAACACCTTGTAC. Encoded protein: CASSYRDRRNTLY. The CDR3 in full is CASSYRDRRNTLYF.

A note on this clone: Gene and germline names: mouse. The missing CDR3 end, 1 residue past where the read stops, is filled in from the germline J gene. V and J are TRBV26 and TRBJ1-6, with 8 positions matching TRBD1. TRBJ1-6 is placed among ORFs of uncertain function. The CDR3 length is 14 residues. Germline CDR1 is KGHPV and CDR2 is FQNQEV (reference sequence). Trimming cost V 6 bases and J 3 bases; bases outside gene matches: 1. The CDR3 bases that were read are TGTGCCAGCAGCGACAGGGGCTATAATTCGCCCCTCTAC. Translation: CASSDRGYNSPLY. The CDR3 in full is CASSDRGYNSPLYF.

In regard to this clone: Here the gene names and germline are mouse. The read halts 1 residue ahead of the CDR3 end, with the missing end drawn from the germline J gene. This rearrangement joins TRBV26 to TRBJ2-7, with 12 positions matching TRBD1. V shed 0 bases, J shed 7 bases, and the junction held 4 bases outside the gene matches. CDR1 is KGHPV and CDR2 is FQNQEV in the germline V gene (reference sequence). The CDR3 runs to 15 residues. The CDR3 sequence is CASSLSWDRGREQYF. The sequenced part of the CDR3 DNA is TGTGCCAGCAGTCTGTCCTGGGACAGGGGGCGGGAACAGTAC.